The 4 T cell receptor beta chains below come from one sample, sequenced in a study of blood T cell repertoires in COVID-19. Only in-frame clones appear in the TCRdb table, and some are missing; sequencing was by immunoSEQ multiplex PCR. Among approximately 120,000 clones, more than 80% were seen once, and the ten largest hold about 9.4%. The material sequenced was peripheral blood. The origin of the receptors is a human donor in a cohort sampled during active COVID-19.

This clone has only a few counts. The rearrangement uses TRBV7-2 and TRBJ1-1; D is unresolved. The CDR3 covers 14 residues. Trimming left V 1 base short and J 0 bases short, with 6 bases between. The V gene's germline CDR1 is SGHTA and CDR2 FQGNSA. Written as DNA, the CDR3 is TGTGCCAGCAGCTTAGGTTATATGAACACTGAAGCTTTCTTT. Translation gives CASSLGYMNTEAFF. Complete variable domain (other parts from reference TRBV7-2 and TRBJ1-1): GAGVSQSPSNKVTEKGKDVELRCDPISGHTALYWYRQSLGQGLEFLIYFQGNSAPDKSGLPSDRFSAERTGGSVSTLTIQRTQQEDSAVYLCASSLGYMNTEAFFGQGTRLTVV.

This clone came up a few times. This chain uses TRBV30 with TRBJ1-5; 7 positions match TRBD1. V was clipped by 2 bases and J by 4 bases; unmatched bases: 5. CDR1 GTSNPN and CDR2 SVGIG come from the germline V gene (reference sequence). This CDR3 comprises 14 residues. For the CDR3, the DNA is TGTGCCTGGAGTAGAGGGGGCTCTAATCAGCCCCAGCATTTT. Its translation: CAWSRGGSNQPQHF.

The chain recombines TRBV4-2 with TRBJ2-1; TRBD1 matches 9 bases. Per germline, CDR1 LGHNA and CDR2 YNFKEQ. V was pared by 2 bases and J by 6 bases, with 11 bases of the junction left unmatched. This CDR3 is built from 17 residues. CDR3 sequence reads: CASSQRAPGQGINEQFF. The CDR3 DNA is TGTGCCAGCAGCCAACGGGCACCGGGACAGGGTATCAATGAGCAGTTCTTC.

This chain links TRBV6-5 with TRBJ2-7; 9 nucleotides align to TRBD1. The CDR3 is 15 residues long. Germline values: CDR1 MNHEY, CDR2 SVGAGI. Unmatched junction bases numbered 8, after V lost 6 bases and J lost 2 bases. The chain's CDR3 is CASRGAGTGTYEQYF. As DNA, the CDR3 is TGTGCCAGCAGGGGGGCCGGGACAGGGACCTACGAGCAGTACTTC.